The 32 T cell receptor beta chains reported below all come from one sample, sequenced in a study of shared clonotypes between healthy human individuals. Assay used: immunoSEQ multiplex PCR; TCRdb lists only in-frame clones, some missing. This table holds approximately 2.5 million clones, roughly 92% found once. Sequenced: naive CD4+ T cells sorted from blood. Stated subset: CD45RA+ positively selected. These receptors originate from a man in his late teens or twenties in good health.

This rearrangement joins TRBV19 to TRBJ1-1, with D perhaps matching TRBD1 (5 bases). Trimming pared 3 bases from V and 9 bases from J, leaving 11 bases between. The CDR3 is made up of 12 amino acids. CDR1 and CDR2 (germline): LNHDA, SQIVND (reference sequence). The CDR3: CASSIEGSQAFF. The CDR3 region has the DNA TGTGCCAGTAGTATCGAGGGGTCCCAAGCTTTCTTT.

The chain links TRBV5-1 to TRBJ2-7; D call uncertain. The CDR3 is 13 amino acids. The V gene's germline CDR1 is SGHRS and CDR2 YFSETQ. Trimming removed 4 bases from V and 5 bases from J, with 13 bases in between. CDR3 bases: TGCGCCAGCAGCCTTGAAGGTAGCAACGAGCAGTACTTC. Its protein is CASSLEGSNEQYF.

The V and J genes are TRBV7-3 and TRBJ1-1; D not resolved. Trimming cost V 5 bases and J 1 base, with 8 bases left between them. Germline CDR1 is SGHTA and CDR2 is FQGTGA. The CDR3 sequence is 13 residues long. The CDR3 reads CASSLEPNTEAFF. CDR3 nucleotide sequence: TGTGCCAGCAGCCTCGAACCGAACACTGAAGCTTTCTTT.

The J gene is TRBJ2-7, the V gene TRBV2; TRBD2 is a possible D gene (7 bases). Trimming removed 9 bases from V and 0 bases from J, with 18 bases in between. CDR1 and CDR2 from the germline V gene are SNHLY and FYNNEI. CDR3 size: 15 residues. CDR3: CASTLMGGGSYEQYF. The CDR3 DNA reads TGTGCCAGTACCCTCATGGGAGGGGGCTCCTACGAGCAGTACTTC.

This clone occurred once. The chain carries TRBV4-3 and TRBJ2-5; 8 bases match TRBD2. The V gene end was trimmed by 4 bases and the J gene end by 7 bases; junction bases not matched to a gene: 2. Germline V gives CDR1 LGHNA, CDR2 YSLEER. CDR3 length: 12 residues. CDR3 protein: CASSLAGGTQYF. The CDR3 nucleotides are TGCGCCAGCAGCCTCGCGGGAGGGACCCAGTACTTC.

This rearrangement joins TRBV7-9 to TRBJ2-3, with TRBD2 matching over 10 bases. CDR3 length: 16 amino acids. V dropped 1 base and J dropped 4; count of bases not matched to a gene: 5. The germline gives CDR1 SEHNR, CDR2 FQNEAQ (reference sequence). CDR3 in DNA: TGTGCCAGCAGCTTAGTATTAGCGGGAGGAGCAGATACGCAGTATTTT. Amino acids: CASSLVLAGGADTQYF.

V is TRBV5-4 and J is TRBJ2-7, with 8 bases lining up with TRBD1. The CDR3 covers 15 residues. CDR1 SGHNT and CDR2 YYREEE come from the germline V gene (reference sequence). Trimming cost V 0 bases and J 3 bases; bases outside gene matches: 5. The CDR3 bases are TGTGCCAGCAGCTTGGCCGACAGGGGAAGCTACGAGCAGTACTTC. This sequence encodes CASSLADRGSYEQYF.

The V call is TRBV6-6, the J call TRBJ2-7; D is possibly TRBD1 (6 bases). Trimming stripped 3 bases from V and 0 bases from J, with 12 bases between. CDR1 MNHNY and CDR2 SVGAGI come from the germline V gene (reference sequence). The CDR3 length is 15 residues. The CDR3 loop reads CASSYVDSRSYEQYF. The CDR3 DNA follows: TGTGCCAGCAGTTATGTGGACAGTCGCTCCTACGAGCAGTACTTC.

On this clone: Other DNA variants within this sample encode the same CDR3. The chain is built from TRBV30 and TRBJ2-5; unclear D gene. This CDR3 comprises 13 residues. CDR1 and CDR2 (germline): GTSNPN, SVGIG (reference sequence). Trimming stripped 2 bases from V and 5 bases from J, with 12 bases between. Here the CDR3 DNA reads TGTGCCTGGAGTCCCGGCGGCAGGGAGACCCAGTACTTC. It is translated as CAWSPGGRETQYF.

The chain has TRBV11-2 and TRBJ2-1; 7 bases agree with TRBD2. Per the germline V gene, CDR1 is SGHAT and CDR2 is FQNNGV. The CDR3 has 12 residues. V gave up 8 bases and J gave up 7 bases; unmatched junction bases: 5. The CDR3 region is CASYGGWNEQFF. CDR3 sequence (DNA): TGTGCCAGCTACGGGGGGTGGAATGAGCAGTTCTTC.

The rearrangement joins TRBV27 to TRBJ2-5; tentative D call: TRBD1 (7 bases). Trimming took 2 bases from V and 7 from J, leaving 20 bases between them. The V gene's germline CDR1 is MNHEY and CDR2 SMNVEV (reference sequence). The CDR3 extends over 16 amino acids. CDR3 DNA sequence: TGTGCCAGCAGTTTAAGACAGGGCTCTCCGGAGGGGACCCAGTACTTC. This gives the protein CASSLRQGSPEGTQYF.

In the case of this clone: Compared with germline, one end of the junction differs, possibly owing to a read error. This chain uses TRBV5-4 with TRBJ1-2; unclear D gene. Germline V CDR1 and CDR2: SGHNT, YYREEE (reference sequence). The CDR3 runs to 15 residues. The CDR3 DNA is TGCGCCAGCAGCCAAGAGAAGGACTCTAACTATGGCTACACCTTC. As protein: CASSQEKDSNYGYTF.

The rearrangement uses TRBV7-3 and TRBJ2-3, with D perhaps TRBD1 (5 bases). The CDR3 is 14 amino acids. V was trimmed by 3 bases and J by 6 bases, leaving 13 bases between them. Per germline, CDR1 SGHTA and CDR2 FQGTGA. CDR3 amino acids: CASSFRQPPDTQYF. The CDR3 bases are TGTGCCAGCAGCTTCCGACAGCCCCCGGATACGCAGTATTTT.

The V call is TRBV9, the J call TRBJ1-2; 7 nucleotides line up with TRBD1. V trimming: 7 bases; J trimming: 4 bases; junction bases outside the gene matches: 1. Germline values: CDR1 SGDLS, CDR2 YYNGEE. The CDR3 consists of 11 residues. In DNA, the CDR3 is TGTGCCAGCGGGACAGCCTATGGCTACACCTTC. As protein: CASGTAYGYTF.

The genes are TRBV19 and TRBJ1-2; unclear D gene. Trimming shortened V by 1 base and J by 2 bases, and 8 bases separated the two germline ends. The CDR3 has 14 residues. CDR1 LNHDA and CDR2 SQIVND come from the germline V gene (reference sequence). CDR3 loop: CASSIGPVNYGYTF. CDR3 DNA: TGTGCCAGTAGTATAGGACCAGTCAACTATGGCTACACCTTC.

DNA of the CDR3: TGTGCCAGCAGTAATCGGGCATCGAGCACAGATACGCAGTATTTT. This sequence encodes CASSNRASSTDTQYF. The V and J genes are TRBV2 and TRBJ2-3; unclear D gene. V dropped 5 bases and J dropped 0 bases, with 12 bases sitting between them. Germline V lookup: CDR1 SNHLY, CDR2 FYNNEI. The CDR3 is 15 amino acids.

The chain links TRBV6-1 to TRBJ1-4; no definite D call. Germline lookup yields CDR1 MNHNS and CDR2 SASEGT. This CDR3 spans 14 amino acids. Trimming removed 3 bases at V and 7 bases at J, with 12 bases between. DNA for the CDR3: TGTGCCAGCAGTGACCTGGGGAGGACTGAAAAACTGTTTTTT. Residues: CASSDLGRTEKLFF.

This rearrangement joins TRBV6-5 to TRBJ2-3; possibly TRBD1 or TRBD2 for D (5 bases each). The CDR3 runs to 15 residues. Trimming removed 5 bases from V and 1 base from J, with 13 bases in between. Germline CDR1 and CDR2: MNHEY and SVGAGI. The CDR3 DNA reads TGTGCCAGCAGTCAGACTGGGGGTGGCACAGATACGCAGTATTTT. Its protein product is CASSQTGGGTDTQYF.

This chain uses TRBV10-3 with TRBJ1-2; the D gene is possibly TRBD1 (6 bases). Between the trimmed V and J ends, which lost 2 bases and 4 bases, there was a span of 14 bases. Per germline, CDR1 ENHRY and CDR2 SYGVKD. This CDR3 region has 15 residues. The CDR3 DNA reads TGTGCCATCAGTGAGATGGGCAGGGGAGGCTATGGCTACACCTTC. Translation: CAISEMGRGGYGYTF.

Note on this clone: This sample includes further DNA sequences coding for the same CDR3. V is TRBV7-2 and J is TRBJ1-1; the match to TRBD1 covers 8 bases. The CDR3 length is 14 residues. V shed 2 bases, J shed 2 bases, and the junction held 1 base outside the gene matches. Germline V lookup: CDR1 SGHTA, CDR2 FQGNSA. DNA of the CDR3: TGTGCCAGCAGCTTACAGGGGGCAAACACTGAAGCTTTCTTT. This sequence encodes CASSLQGANTEAFF.

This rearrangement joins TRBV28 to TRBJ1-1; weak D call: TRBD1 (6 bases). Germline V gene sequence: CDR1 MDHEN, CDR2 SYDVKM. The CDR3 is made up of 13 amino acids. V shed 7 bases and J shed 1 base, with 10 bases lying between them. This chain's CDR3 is CASIRTANTEAFF. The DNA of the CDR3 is TGTGCCAGCATCAGGACAGCGAACACTGAAGCTTTCTTT. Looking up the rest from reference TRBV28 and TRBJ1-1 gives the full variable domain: DVKVTQSSRYLVKRTGEKVFLECVQDMDHENMFWYRQDPGLGLRLIYFSYDVKMKEKGDIPEGYSVSREKKERFSLILESASTNQTSMYLCASIRTANTEAFFGQGTRLTVV.

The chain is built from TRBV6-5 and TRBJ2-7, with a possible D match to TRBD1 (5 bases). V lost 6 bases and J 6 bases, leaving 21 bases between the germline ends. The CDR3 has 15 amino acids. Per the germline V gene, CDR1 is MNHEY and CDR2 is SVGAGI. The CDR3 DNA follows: TGTGCCAGCAGCACACAGACAGTGGCTCTGCCCGAGCAGTACTTC. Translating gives CASSTQTVALPEQYF.

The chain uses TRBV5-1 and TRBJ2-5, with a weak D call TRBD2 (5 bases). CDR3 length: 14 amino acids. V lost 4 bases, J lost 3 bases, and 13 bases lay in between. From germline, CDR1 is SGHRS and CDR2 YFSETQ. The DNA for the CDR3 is TGCGCCAGCAGCCCCGGACTCGCCGAAGAGACCCAGTACTTC. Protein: CASSPGLAEETQYF. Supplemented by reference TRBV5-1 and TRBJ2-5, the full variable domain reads KAGVTQTPRYLIKTRGQQVTLSCSPISGHRSVSWYQQTPGQGLQFLFEYFSETQRNKGNFPGRFSGRQFSNSRSEMNVSTLELGDSALYLCASSPGLAEETQYFGPGTRLLVL.

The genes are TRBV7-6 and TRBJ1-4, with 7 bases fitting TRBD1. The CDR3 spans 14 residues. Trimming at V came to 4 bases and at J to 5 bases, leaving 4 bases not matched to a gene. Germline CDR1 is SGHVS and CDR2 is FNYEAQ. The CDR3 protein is CASSSGTVNEKLFF. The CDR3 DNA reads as TGTGCCAGCAGCTCCGGGACAGTCAATGAAAAACTGTTTTTT.

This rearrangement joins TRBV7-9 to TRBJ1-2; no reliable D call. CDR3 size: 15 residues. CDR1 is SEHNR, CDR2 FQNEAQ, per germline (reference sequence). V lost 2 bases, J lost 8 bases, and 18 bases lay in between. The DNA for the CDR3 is TGTGCCAGCAGCTTATTGGGCCGAGGTGGGGAAGGCTACACCTTC. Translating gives CASSLLGRGGEGYTF.

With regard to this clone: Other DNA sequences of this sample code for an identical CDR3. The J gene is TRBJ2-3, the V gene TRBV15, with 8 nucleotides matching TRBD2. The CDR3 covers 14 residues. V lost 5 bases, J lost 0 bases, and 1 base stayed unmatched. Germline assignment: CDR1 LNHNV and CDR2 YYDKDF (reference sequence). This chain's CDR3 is CATSRGGSTDTQYF. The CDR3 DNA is TGTGCCACCAGCCGCGGGGGGAGCACAGATACGCAGTATTTT.

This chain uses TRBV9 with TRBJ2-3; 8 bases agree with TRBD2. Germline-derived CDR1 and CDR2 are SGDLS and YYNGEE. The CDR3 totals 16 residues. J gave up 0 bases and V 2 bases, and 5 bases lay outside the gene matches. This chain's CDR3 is CASSVTAGVSTDTQYF. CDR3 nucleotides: TGTGCCAGCAGCGTCACAGCGGGGGTCAGCACAGATACGCAGTATTTT.

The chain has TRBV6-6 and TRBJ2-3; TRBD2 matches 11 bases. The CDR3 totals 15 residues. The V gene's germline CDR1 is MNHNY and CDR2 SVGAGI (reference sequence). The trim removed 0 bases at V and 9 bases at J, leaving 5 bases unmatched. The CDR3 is CASSYSGTSGDTQYF. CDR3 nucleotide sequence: TGTGCCAGCAGTTACTCCGGGACTAGCGGTGACACGCAGTATTTT.

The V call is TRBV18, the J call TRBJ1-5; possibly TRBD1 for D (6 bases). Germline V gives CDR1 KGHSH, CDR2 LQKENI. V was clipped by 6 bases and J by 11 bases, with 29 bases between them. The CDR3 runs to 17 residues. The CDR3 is CASSPPGRGVFAKTQHF. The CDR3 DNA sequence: TGTGCCAGCTCCCCTCCGGGGAGGGGGGTTTTCGCGAAGACCCAGCATTTT.

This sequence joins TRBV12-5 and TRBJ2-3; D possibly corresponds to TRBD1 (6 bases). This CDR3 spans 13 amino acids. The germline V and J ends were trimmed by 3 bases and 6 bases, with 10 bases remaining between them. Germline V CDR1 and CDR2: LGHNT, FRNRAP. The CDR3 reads CASGFGTQDTQYF. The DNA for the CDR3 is TGTGCTAGTGGTTTTGGGACACAGGATACGCAGTATTTT.

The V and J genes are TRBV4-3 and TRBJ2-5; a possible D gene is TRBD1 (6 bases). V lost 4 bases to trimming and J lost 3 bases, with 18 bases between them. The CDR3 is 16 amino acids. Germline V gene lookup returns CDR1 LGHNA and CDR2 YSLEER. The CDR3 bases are TGCGCCAGCAGCCGAACCGGGACACGGGTAGAAGAGACCCAGTACTTC. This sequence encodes CASSRTGTRVEETQYF.

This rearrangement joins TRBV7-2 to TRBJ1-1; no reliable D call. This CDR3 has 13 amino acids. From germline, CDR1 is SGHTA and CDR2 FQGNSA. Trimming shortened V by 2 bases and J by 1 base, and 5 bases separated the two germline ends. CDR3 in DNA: TGTGCCAGCAGCTTATCAGAGAACACTGAAGCTTTCTTT. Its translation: CASSLSENTEAFF.